Below, one TCR beta chain is given with its context. Antigen unknown. The sample is drawn from a study of a mutant IDH1 vaccine in newly diagnosed glioma. In the study overall: Patients received eight vaccinations in weeks 1, 3, 5, 7, 11, 15, 19, 23. Radiotherapy alone preceded vaccination by 4-6 weeks; alternatively, vaccination started with temozolomide cycles. Antecedent treatment encompassed radiotherapy, temozolomide, or their combination; the majority received both.

Only in-frame clones appear in the TCRdb table, and some are missing; sequencing was by immunoSEQ multiplex PCR. This sample has around 130,000 clones; roughly 75% occur once, and the top ten carry 5% to 7%. There are 11 residues in the CDR3. Trimming pared 4 bases from V and 5 bases from J, leaving 8 bases between. Germline V gives CDR1 DFQATT, CDR2 SNEGSKA (reference sequence). Time point specified: week 11, during vaccination. All doses held 300 ug of mutant IDH1 20-mer peptide, with topical imiquimod. This sequence was found in a man aged 35-49 years with glioma. The sample in question was PBMCs, obtained from a glioma patient whose treatment included an IDH1 peptide vaccine. The chain recombines TRBV20-1 with TRBJ2-5; D remains ambiguous. The CDR3 sequence: CSATVGETQYF. The CDR3, as DNA: TGCAGTGCTACCGTTGGGGAGACCCAGTACTTC.